The present TCR beta chain was sequenced within a study of T cell repertoires in cytomegalovirus infection (dated by TCRdb to about 2019). Turning to the overall study: Because public TCR beta signatures pointed to carriage of CMV infection together with the matching HLA type, the HLA type of each donor mattered for the analysis.

CDR1 SEHNR and CDR2 FQNEAQ are derived from the germline V gene (reference sequence). The germline ends are 18 bases apart after V is trimmed by 7 bases and J by 0 bases. The CDR3 runs 16 amino acids, cysteine and phenylalanine included. Left in the record is the CDR3 DNA by itself, 48 bases read in frame from the first base. Results the study describes overall, beyond this receptor: In both this cohort and an independent cohort of 352 donors, the cumulative frequency of public TCR beta family members distinguished carriers of CMV infection plus the relevant HLA type. The ex vivo response was dominated by HLA-C-restricted CMV-specific TCR beta clonotypes, which also provided the single most frequent clonotype in two of eight donors.

The table lists this clonotype with a few counts. The target of this receptor is not known. Base qualities are not recorded, but no much larger clone differs from it by a single base. Sequencing used an Illumina HiSeq 1500. In TCRdb, the public reads were trimmed at Q25 with fastp and aligned with MiXCR, with productive beta chains retained. For every CDR3 protein sequence, its rows merge into one entry that carries the most common genes and DNA. This sample holds approximately 700,000 distinct CDR3 sequences; 35% to 45% were observed only once. The biggest ten clones account for about 2.8% of the sample.

The receptor's source is a human donor in good health (CMV status not recorded). Some clones in this sample may be carry-over from other donors' samples. Sample: PBMCs. This sequence uses TRBV7-9 and TRBJ1-1, and the D gene may be TRBD1, 5 bases matching. Read as DNA, the sequence is TGTGCCAGCACCGCCCCCCCCGGGACGGTGAACACTGAAGCTTTCTTT. Translated, this is CASTAPPGTVNTEAFF.